Included here is one TCR beta chain sequence, with context. Its target is unknown. A second PCR, run for about 6 to 11 cycles, used a sample-barcoded 5' primer plus a J-beta primer mix. Every cDNA was tagged by a template-switch adaptor with 12 random nucleotides. TCRdb recomputed calls from the 5' RACE reads with MiXCR, one row per CDR3 protein. The repertoire holds some 1.5 million distinct CDR3 sequences, with about 30% as singletons. Drawn from each donor were roughly 10 milliliters of peripheral blood. This specimen comes from a study of blood T cells in healthy people across ages. General observations from the study: Those diversity estimates obtained from one million T cells were thought to be underestimates.

In germline, CDR1 is PRHDT, CDR2 FYEKMQ (reference sequence). This CDR3 contains 14 residues. V dropped 5 bases and J dropped 9; count of bases not matched to a gene: 5. The V gene is TRBV13, the J gene TRBJ1-6; 9 nucleotides match TRBD1. The material sequenced was blood. This receptor was identified in a woman aged 25-40 years in good health. CDR3 sequence (DNA): TGTGCCAGCAGCAAGAACAGGGGGCCTTCACCCCTCCACTTT. Residues: CASSKNRGPSPLHF. Full variable domain (outside the CDR3, taken from reference TRBV13 and TRBJ1-6): AAGVIQSPRHLIKEKRETATLKCYPIPRHDTVYWYQQGPGQDPQFLISFYEKMQSDKGSIPDRFSAQQFSDYHSELNMSSLELGDSALYFCASSKNRGPSPLHFGNGTRLTVT.